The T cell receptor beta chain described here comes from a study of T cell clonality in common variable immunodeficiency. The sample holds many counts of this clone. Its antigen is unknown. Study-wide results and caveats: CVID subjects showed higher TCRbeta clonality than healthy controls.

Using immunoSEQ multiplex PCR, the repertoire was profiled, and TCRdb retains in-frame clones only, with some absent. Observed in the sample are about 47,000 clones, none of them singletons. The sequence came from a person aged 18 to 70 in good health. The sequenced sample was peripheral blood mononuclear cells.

The sequenced part of the CDR3 DNA is TGTGCCATCAGTGACCCGACAGTCACGGGTTCACCC. It is translated as CAISDPTVTGSP. The whole CDR3 is CAISDPTVTGSPLHF. The chain carries TRBV10-3 and TRBJ1-6; D perhaps matches TRBD1 (5 bases). The CDR3 end falls 3 residues outside the read, so it is completed with the germline J gene. This CDR3 is 15 amino acids long. Germline CDR1 and CDR2: ENHRY and SYGVKD. V dropped 3 bases and J dropped 9 bases, with 15 bases sitting between them.